Given below is one T cell receptor (beta chain) in context. Germline V gene data show CDR1 as SNHLY and CDR2 as FYNNEI. V lost 8 bases to trimming and J lost 5 bases, with 15 bases between them. CDR3 size: 13 residues. This sample was taken from a study of blood T cell repertoires in COVID-19. Turning to the study itself: The United States, Italy and Spain were the sources of the acute and convalescent COVID-19 samples. T cells, B-cell-depleted T cells, or PBMCs provided the cDNA or gDNA that served as material.

Original processing notes: Reference gene primer amplification gave estimated nucleated cell counts. The repertoire was sequenced with immunoSEQ multiplex PCR; TCRdb's copy has only in-frame clones and lacks some. That table supplies the V and J calls and clone size; D and trimming were determined from the DNA. The data contain more than 95,000 clones, around 81% of them singletons. The chain carries TRBV2 and TRBJ2-5; D might be TRBD2 (5 bases). Sequencing used peripheral blood. The clonotype was recovered from a man at least 80 years old with acute or convalescent COVID-19. CDR3 loop: CASCITPGETQYF. CDR3 DNA sequence: TGTGCCAGCTGCATTACCCCGGGGGAGACCCAGTACTTC. The variable domain in full, completed from reference TRBV2 and TRBJ2-5, reads EPEVTQTPSHQVTQMGQEVILRCVPISNHLYFYWYRQILGQKVEFLVSFYNNEISEKSEIFDDQFSVERPDGSNFTLKIRSTKLEDSAMYFCASCITPGETQYFGPGTRLLVL.